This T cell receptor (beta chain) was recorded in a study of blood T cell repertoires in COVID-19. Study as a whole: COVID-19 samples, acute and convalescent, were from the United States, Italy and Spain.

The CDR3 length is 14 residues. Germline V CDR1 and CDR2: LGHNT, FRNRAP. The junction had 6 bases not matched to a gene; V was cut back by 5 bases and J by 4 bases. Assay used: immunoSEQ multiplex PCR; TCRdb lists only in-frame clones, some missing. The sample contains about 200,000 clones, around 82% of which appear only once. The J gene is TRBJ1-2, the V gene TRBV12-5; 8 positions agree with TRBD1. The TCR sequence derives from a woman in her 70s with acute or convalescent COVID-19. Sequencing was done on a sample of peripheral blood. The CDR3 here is CASGPSGTGYGYTF. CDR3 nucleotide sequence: TGTGCTAGTGGTCCATCCGGGACAGGCTATGGCTACACCTTC.